This is a list of T cell receptor beta chains from one sample in a study of PD-1 and CTLA-4 blockade in melanoma. Only in-frame clones appear in the TCRdb table, and some are missing; sequencing was by immunoSEQ multiplex PCR. Of approximately 7,200 clones listed, around 80% are singletons. This material consisted of CD8+ T cells from peripheral blood, taken before anti-PD-1 treatment. Source of these receptors: a human donor with melanoma. CDR3s include the opening cysteine and the closing phenylalanine or tryptophan. A D gene is named only where the DNA matches it firmly. The size entry is marked missing in some rows and otherwise reads once, few, many or a size class.

j_gene	v_gene	abundance	d_gene	CDR3nt	CDR3aa
TRBJ2-7	TRBV7-9	NA	TRBD2	TGTGCCAGCAGCTCAACTAGCGGGGTTTCCTACGAGCAGTACTTC	CASSSTSGVSYEQYF
TRBJ2-1	TRBV27	NA	TRBD2	TGTGCCAGCAGTTTGGGCGGGGGGGGCATTGTTAAGTTCTTC	CASSLGGGGIVKFF
TRBJ2-2	TRBV6-5	NA	NA	TGTGCCAGCAGTCCCGGGGACCTTCACACCGGGGAGCTGTTTTTT	CASSPGDLHTGELFF
TRBJ2-3	TRBV7-6	NA	NA	TGTGCCAGCAGCTTTATTTTGTCCGGGTCCACAGATACGCAGTATTTT	CASSFILSGSTDTQYF
TRBJ2-6	TRBV6-5	NA	NA	TGTGCCAGCGGACCTTCTGGGGCCAACGTCCTGACTTTC	CASGPSGANVLTF
TRBJ2-3	TRBV7-6	NA	TRBD2	TGTGCCAGCAGCGCCTTTGAGCGGGAGTCAACAGATACGCAGTATTTT	CASSAFERESTDTQYF
TRBJ2-2	TRBV11-2	NA	TRBD1	TGTGCCAGCAGCCCGACAGGGGGCTACTACACCGGGGAGCTGTTTTTT	CASSPTGGYYTGELFF
TRBJ1-2	TRBV5-6	NA	NA	TGTGCCAGCAGCAACATGGGGGAATTGGGCGGCTACACCTTC	CASSNMGELGGYTF
TRBJ2-7	TRBV11-2	NA	TRBD2	TGTGCCAGCAGCGGACTAGCTCTCTACGAGCAGTACTTC	CASSGLALYEQYF
TRBJ1-3	TRBV29-1	once	NA	TGCAGCGCTACAGGGTTCTCTGGAAACACCATATATTTT	CSATGFSGNTIYF
TRBJ2-1	TRBV5-1	NA	NA	TGCGCCAGCAGACCTCGGGAGCCCGCCTACAATGAGCAGTTCTTC	CASRPREPAYNEQFF
TRBJ1-1	TRBV6-6	NA	NA	TGTGCCAGTTCAGCGTTCTGGAACACTGAAGCTTTCTTT	CASSAFWNTEAFF
TRBJ1-2	TRBV19	medium-sized	NA	TGTGCCAGTAGAGTGGGTGGAGGCTACACCTTC	CASRVGGGYTF
TRBJ2-5	TRBV6-5	large	NA	TGTGCCAGCAGGGACAGCCAAGAGACCCAGTACTTC	CASRDSQETQYF
TRBJ1-2	TRBV30	NA	NA	TGTGCCTCATATACAGGGATGGCCTATGGCTACACCTTC	CASYTGMAYGYTF
TRBJ2-7	TRBV25-1	NA	TRBD2	TGTGCCAGCAGTGCTCCCGGGACTATAATAGACTACGAGCAGTACTTC	CASSAPGTIIDYEQYF
TRBJ2-1	TRBV2	NA	NA	TGTGCCAGCAGTGAGAGGCTAGCGCCTGGAAATGAGCAGTTCTTC	CASSERLAPGNEQFF
TRBJ1-2	TRBV7-2	NA	NA	TGTGCCAGCAGTGTTGGACAGCTCTACACCTTC	CASSVGQLYTF
TRBJ1-3	TRBV30	NA	NA	TGTGCCTGGAGTGATATTAAGGTCTCTGGAAACACCATATATTTT	CAWSDIKVSGNTIYF
TRBJ2-3	TRBV12-3/TRBV12-4	NA	NA	TGTGCCAGCAGTCCGAAAGCAGATACGCAGTATTTT	CASSPKADTQYF
TRBJ2-3	TRBV11-2	NA	NA	TGTGCCAGCAGCTTGAACACAGATACGCAGTATTTT	CASSLNTDTQYF
TRBJ2-1	TRBV20-1	NA	NA	TGCAGTGCTAGTACTACGAGCTCCTACAATGAGCAGTTCTTC	CSASTTSSYNEQFF
TRBJ1-1	TRBV10-1	large	TRBD1	TGCGCCAGCAGTGTGAACAGGGGCACTGAAGCTTTCTTT	CASSVNRGTEAFF
TRBJ2-7	TRBV12-3/TRBV12-4	NA	NA	TGTGCCAGCAGTCCAGGGAACGAGCAGTACTTC	CASSPGNEQYF
TRBJ1-2	TRBV6-2/TRBV6-3	NA	TRBD1	TGTGCCAGCAGTTATCACCGTGGACAGGGAGCTAACTATGGCTACACCTTC	CASSYHRGQGANYGYTF
TRBJ1-1	TRBV2	medium-sized	NA	TGTGCCAGCAAGGGGACTCCCACTGAAGCTTTCTTT	CASKGTPTEAFF
TRBJ1-1	TRBV7-8	NA	NA	TGTGCCAGCAGCCCGCTGGACGGGGGCAACACTGAAGCTTTCTTT	CASSPLDGGNTEAFF
TRBJ2-7	TRBV29-1	NA	NA	TGCAGCGTTGAAGATCGGCGGAGTAGCGAGCAGTACTTC	CSVEDRRSSEQYF
TRBJ1-1	TRBV7-9	once	TRBD1	TGTGCCAGCAGCTTAGCGCCGGACAGGGAGGCTGAAGCTTTCTTT	CASSLAPDREAEAFF